The entry below gives a single T cell receptor (beta chain) sequence along with its context. Its target is not known. The sample belongs to a study of PD-1 blockade in classical Hodgkin lymphoma. Germline CDR1 is SNHLY and CDR2 is FYNNEI. V lost 6 bases and J 2 bases, leaving 16 bases between the germline ends. The CDR3 is 15 amino acids. Overall study results and limits: Newly diagnosed patients were said to have less baseline TCR diversity than healthy donors did.

Time point specified: newly diagnosed, previously untreated cHL patient sample. Starting with thawed PBMCs, CD4+ T cells were purified by magnetic negative selection. Some clones are missing from TCRdb's copy, which holds only in-frame ones; the method was immunoSEQ multiplex PCR. Among 20,000 or so clones listed, 80% to 90% were seen once. This TCR was sampled from a human donor with classical Hodgkin lymphoma. This chain connects TRBV2 to TRBJ2-5; TRBD1 might be the D (6 bases). Material: CD4+ T cells from blood. CDR3 in amino acids: CASRLRSGQQETQYF. The CDR3 DNA reads as TGTGCCAGCAGGTTGCGGTCAGGACAGCAAGAGACCCAGTACTTC.